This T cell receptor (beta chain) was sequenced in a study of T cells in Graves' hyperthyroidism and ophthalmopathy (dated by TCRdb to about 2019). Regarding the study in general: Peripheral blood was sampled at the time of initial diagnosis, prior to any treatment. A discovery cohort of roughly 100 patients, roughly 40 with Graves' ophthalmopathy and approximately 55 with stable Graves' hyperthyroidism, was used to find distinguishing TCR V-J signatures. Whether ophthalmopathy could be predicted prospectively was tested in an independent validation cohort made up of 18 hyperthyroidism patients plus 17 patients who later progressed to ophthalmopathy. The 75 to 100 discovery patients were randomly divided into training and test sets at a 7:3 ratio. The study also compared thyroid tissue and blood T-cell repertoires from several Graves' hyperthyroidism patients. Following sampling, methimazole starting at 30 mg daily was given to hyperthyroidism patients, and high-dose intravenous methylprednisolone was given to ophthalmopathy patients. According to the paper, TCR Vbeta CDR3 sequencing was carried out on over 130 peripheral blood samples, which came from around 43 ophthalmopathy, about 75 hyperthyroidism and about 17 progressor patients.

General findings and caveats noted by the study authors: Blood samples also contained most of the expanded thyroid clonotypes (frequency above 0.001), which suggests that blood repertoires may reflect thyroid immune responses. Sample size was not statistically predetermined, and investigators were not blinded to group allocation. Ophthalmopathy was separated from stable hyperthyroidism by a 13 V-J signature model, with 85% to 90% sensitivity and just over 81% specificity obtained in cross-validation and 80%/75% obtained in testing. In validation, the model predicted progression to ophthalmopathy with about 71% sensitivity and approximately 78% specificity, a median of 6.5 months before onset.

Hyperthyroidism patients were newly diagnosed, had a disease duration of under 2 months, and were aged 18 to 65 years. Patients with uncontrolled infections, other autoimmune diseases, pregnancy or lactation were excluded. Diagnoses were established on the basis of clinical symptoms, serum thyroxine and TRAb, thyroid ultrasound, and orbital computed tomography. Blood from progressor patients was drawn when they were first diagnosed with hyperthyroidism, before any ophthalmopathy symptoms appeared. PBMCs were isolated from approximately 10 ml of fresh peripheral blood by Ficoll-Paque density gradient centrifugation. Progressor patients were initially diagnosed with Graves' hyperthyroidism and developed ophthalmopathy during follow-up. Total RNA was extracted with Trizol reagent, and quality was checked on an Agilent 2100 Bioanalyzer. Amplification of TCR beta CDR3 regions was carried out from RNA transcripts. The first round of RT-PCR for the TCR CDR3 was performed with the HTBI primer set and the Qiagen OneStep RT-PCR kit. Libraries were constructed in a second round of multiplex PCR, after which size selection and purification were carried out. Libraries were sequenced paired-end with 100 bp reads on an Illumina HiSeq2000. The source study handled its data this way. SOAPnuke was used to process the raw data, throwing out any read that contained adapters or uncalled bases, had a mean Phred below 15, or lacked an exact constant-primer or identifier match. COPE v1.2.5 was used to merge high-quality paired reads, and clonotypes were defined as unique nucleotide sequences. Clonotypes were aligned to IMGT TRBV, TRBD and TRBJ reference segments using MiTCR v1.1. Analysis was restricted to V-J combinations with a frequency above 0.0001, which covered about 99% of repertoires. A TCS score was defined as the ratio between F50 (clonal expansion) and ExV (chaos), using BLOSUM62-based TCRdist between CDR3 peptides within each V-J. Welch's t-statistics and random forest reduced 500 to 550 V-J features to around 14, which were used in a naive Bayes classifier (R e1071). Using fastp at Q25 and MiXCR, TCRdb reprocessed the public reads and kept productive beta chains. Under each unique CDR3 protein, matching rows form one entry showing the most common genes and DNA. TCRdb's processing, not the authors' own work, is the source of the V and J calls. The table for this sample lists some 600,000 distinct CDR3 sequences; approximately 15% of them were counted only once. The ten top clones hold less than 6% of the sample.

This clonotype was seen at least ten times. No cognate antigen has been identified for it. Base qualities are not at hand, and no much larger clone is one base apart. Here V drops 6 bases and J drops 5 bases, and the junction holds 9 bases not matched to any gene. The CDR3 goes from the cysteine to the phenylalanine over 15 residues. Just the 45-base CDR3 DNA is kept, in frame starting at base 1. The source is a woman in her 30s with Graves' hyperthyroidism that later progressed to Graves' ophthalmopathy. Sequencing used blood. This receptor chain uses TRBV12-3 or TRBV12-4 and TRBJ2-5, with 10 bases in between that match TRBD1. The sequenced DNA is TGTGCCAGCAGCCTGGTGACAGGGGGCAGTGAGACCCAGTACTTC. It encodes CASSLVTGGSETQYF.